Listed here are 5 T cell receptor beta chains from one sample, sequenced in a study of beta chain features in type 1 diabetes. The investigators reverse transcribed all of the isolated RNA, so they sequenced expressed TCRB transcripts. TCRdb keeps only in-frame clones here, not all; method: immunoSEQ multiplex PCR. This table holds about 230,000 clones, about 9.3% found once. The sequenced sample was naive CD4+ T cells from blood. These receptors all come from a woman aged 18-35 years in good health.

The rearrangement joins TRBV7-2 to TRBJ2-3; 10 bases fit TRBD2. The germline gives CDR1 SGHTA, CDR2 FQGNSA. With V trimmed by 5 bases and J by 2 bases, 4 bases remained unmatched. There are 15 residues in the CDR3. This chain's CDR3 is CASSLLAGLTDTQYF. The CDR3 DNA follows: TGTGCCAGCAGCCTACTAGCGGGGCTCACAGATACGCAGTATTTT.

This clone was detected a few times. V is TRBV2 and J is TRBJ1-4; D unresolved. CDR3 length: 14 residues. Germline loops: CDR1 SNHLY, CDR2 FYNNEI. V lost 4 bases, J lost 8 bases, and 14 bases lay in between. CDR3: CASSVQTEEEKLFF. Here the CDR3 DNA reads TGTGCCAGCAGTGTGCAAACCGAGGAAGAAAAACTGTTTTTT.

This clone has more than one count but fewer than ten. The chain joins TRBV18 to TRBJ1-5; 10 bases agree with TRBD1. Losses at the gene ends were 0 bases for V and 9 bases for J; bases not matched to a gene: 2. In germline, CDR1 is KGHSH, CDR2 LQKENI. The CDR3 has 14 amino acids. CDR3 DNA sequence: TGTGCCAGCTCACCACCGGGACAGGGGATGCCCCAGCATTTT. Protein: CASSPPGQGMPQHF.

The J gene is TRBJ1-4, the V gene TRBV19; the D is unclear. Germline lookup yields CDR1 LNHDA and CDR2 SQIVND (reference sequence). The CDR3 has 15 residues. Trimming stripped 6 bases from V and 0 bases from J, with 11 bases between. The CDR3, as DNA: TGTGCCAGTAGCCCTTATCGGGCAACTAATGAAAAACTGTTTTTT. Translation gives CASSPYRATNEKLFF.

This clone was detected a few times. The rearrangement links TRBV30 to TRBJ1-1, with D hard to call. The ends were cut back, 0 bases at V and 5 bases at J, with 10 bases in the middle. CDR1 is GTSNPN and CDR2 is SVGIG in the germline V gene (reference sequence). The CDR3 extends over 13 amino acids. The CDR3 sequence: CAWSVGRPTEAFF. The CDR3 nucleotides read TGTGCCTGGAGTGTGGGCAGGCCTACTGAAGCTTTCTTT. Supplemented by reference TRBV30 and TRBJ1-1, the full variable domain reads SQTIHQWPATLVQPVGSPLSLECTVEGTSNPNLYWYRQAAGRGLQLLFYSVGIGQISSEVPQNLSASRPQDRQFILSSKKLLLSDSGFYLCAWSVGRPTEAFFGQGTRLTVV.